A selection of T cell receptor beta chains follows, all from one sample in a study of tumor-infiltrating lymphocytes in oesophageal squamous cell carcinoma. TCRdb analysed the PCR reads with MiXCR anew, one entry per CDR3 protein. The top ten clones hold about 10% of a sample with about 19,000 distinct CDR3 sequences, just over 40% of them seen once. The specimen sequenced was normal esophageal tissue next to the tumor. The receptors come from a male donor with esophageal squamous cell carcinoma. Both conserved end residues are part of each CDR3. Fields, in order: clone size, D gene, J gene, V gene, CDR3 DNA, CDR3 protein. D genes are given only for firm matches. Rows give clone size only sometimes, using once, few, many, or a class for an expanded clone.

clone_size: -; d_call: TRBD1; j_call: TRBJ2-6; v_call: TRBV7-2; cdr3_nt: TGTGCCAGCAGCTTAAATCAAGGGGGCGCTGGGGCCAACGTCCTGACTTTC; cdr3_aa: CASSLNQGGAGANVLTF
clone_size: -; d_call: TRBD2; j_call: TRBJ2-2; v_call: TRBV4-2; cdr3_nt: TGTGCCAGCAGCCAACTACGGGGGACTAGCGGGAGTGGCACCGGGGAGCTATTTTTT; cdr3_aa: CASSQLRGTSGSGTGELFF
clone_size: -; d_call: -; j_call: TRBJ1-2; v_call: TRBV6-5; cdr3_nt: TGTGCCAGCAGTTACGACAGCGTGGGCGGCTACACCTTC; cdr3_aa: CASSYDSVGGYTF
clone_size: few; d_call: -; j_call: TRBJ2-7; v_call: TRBV4-3; cdr3_nt: TGCGCCAGCAGCCCCAGGGTTCCACTCTCCCTTATCTACGAGCAGTACTTC; cdr3_aa: CASSPRVPLSLIYEQYF
clone_size: medium-sized; d_call: -; j_call: TRBJ2-7; v_call: TRBV7-8; cdr3_nt: TGTGCCAGCAGCTCTTTACTAGGTGGGACCGGGGAGCAGTACTTC; cdr3_aa: CASSSLLGGTGEQYF
clone_size: few; d_call: TRBD2; j_call: TRBJ2-1; v_call: TRBV12-3/TRBV12-4; cdr3_nt: TGTGCCAGCAGCTGGACTAGCGGGAACAATGAGCAGTTCTTC; cdr3_aa: CASSWTSGNNEQFF
clone_size: -; d_call: -; j_call: TRBJ1-1; v_call: TRBV5-1; cdr3_nt: TGCGCCAGCAGCTTGGCCGCGGGGACATGGCTGAACACTGAAGCTTTCTTT; cdr3_aa: CASSLAAGTWLNTEAFF
clone_size: few; d_call: -; j_call: TRBJ2-4; v_call: TRBV15; cdr3_nt: TGTGCCACCAGCAGAGATCATGTCATTCAGTACTTC; cdr3_aa: CATSRDHVIQYF
clone_size: -; d_call: -; j_call: TRBJ2-1; v_call: TRBV6-2/TRBV6-3; cdr3_nt: TGTGCCAGCTCATCCACGGAACAAAATGAGCAGTTCTTC; cdr3_aa: CASSSTEQNEQFF
clone_size: many; d_call: -; j_call: TRBJ2-5; v_call: TRBV11-3; cdr3_nt: TGTGCCAGCAGCTTCCCAAGGGGACTGCAAGAGACCCAGTACTTC; cdr3_aa: CASSFPRGLQETQYF
clone_size: -; d_call: TRBD2; j_call: TRBJ2-1; v_call: TRBV7-4; cdr3_nt: TGTGTCAGCAGTCCGAGTAGCGGGAGGGTCAAGAATGAGCAGTTCTTC; cdr3_aa: CVSSPSSGRVKNEQFF
clone_size: -; d_call: -; j_call: TRBJ2-3; v_call: TRBV11-2; cdr3_nt: TGTGCCAGCAGCCCTGGACTGGAGGATACGCAGTATTTT; cdr3_aa: CASSPGLEDTQYF
clone_size: -; d_call: TRBD1; j_call: TRBJ2-7; v_call: TRBV20-1; cdr3_nt: TGCAGTGCTACCACGACAGGGGAAGAGCAGTACTTC; cdr3_aa: CSATTTGEEQYF
clone_size: -; d_call: -; j_call: TRBJ2-1; v_call: TRBV7-3; cdr3_nt: TGTGCCAGCGGTGAGGGCTCCTACAATGAGCAGTTCTTC; cdr3_aa: CASGEGSYNEQFF
clone_size: medium-sized; d_call: TRBD1; j_call: TRBJ2-5; v_call: TRBV6-1; cdr3_nt: TGTGCCAGCAGTGGGGACAGGGGAGTGAAGACCCAGTACTTC; cdr3_aa: CASSGDRGVKTQYF